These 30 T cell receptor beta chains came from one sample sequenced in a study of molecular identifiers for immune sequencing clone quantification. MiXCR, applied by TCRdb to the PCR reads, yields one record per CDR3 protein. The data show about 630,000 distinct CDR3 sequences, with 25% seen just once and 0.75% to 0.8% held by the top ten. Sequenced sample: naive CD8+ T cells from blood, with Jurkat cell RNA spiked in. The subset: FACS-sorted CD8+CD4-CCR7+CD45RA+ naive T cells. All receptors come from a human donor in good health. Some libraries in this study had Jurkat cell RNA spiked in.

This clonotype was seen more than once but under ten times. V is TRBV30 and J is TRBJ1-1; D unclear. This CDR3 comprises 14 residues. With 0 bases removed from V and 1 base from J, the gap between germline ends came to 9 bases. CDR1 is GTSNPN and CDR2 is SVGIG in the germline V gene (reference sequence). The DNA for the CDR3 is TGTGCCTGGAGTGTATTGTCGGGGAACACTGAAGCTTTCTTT. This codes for CAWSVLSGNTEAFF.

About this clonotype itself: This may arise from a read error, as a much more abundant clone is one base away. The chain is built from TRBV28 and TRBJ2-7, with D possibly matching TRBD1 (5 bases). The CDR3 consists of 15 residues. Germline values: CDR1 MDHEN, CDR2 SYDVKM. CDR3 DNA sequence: TGTGCCAGCAGTCCTCGGACAAAATTCCCCTACGGGCAGTACTTC. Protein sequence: CASSPRTKFPYGQYF.

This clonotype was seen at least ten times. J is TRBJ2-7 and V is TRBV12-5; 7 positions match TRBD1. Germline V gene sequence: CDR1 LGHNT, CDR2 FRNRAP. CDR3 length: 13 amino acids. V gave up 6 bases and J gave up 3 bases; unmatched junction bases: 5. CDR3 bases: TGTGCTAGTGGCGCCGGGGACAGCTACGAGCAGTACTTC. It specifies CASGAGDSYEQYF.

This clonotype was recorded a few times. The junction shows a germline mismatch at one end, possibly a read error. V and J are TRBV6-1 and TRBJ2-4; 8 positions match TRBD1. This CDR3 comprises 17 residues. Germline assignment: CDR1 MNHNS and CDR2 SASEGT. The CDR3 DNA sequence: TGTGCCAGCAGTATTTCAGGGGGCGGAGGGCCCAATAACATTCAGTACTTC. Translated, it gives CASSISGGGGPNNIQYF.

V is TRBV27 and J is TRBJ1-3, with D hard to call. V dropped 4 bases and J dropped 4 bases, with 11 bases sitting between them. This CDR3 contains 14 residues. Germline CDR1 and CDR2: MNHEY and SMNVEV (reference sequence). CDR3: CASSSFLAGNTIYF. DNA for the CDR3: TGTGCCAGCAGTTCCTTCCTAGCGGGAAACACCATATATTTT.

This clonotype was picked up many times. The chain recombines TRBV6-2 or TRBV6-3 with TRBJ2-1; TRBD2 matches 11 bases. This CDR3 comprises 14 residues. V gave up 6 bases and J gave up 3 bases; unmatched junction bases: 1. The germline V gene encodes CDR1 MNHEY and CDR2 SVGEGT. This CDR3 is CASRLAGGYNEQFF. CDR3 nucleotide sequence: TGTGCCAGCAGGCTAGCGGGGGGCTACAATGAGCAGTTCTTC.

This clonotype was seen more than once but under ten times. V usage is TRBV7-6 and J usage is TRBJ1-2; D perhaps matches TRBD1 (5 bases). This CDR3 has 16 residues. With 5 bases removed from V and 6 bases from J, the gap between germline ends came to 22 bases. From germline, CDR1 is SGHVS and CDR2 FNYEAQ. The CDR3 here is CASSPLERPGTDGYTF. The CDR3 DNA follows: TGTGCCAGCAGCCCCCTGGAAAGACCCGGGACCGATGGCTACACCTTC.

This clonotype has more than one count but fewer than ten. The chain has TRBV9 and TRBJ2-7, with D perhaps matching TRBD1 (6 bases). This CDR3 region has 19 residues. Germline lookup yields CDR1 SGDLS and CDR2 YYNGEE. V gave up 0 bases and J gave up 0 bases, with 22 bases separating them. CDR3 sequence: CASSVVTPPRRGSSYEQYF. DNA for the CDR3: TGTGCCAGCAGCGTAGTTACCCCCCCGCGAAGGGGGAGCTCCTACGAGCAGTACTTC.

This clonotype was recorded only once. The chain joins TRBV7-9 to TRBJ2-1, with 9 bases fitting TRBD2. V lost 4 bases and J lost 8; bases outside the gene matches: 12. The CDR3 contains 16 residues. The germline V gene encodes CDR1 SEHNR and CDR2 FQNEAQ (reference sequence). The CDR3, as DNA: TGTGCCAGCAGCTCTATGGGCGGGAGGGGGTACGATGAGCAGTTCTTC. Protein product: CASSSMGGRGYDEQFF.

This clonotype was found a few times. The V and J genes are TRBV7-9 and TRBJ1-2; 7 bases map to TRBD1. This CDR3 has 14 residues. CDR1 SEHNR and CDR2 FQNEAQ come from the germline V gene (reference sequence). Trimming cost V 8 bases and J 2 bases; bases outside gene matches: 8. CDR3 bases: TGTGCCAGCTCGGACAGGCCGGCAAACTATGGCTACACCTTC. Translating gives CASSDRPANYGYTF.

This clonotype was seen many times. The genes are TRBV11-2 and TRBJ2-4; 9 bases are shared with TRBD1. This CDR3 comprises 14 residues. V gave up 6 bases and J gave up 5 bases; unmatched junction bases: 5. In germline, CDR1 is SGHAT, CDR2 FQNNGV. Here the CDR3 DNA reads TGTGCCAGCAGTTCGGGACAGGGTGAAAACATTCAGTACTTC. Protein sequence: CASSSGQGENIQYF.

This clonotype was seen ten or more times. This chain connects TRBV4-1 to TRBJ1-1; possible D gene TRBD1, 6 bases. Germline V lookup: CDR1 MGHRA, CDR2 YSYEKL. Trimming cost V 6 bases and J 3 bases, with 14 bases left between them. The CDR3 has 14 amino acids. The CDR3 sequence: CASRRQAIDTEAFF. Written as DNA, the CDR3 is TGCGCCAGCAGACGACAGGCGATTGACACTGAAGCTTTCTTT.

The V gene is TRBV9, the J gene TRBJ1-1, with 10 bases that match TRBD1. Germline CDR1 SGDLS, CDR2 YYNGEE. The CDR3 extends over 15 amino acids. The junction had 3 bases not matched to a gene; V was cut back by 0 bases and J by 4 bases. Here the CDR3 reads CASSVGGQGITEAFF. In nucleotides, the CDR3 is TGTGCCAGCAGCGTAGGGGGACAGGGGATCACTGAAGCTTTCTTT.

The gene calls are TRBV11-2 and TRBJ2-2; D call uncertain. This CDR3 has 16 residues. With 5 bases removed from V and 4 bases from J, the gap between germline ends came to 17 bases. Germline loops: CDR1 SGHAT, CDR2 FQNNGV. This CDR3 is CASSPRIIGFTGELFF. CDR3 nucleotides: TGTGCCAGCAGCCCGAGGATTATAGGCTTCACCGGGGAGCTGTTTTTT.

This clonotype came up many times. CDR3 loop: CASSLGAGSPNTEAFF. DNA for the CDR3: TGTGCCAGCAGCTTGGGGGCCGGGTCCCCGAACACTGAAGCTTTCTTT. This chain connects TRBV6-2 or TRBV6-3 to TRBJ1-1; TRBD1 is a possible D gene (6 bases). The CDR3 consists of 16 residues. The V gene's germline CDR1 is MNHEY and CDR2 SVGEGT. V lost 6 bases and J 1 base, leaving 18 bases between the germline ends.

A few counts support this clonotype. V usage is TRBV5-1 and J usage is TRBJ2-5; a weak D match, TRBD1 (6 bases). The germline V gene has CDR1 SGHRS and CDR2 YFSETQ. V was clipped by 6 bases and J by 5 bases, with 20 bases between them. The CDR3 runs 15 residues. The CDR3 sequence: CASIPGTGWVETQYF. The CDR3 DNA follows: TGCGCCAGCATCCCCGGAACAGGGTGGGTGGAGACCCAGTACTTC.

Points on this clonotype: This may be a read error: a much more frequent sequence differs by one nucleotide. CDR3 in DNA: TGCGCCAGCAGCCAAGACCCGACTAGCCTGCCCTACTTTAATGAGCAGTTCTTC. Protein: CASSQDPTSLPYFNEQFF. V is TRBV4-3 and J is TRBJ2-1, with 7 positions matching TRBD2. V was pared by 0 bases and J by 7 bases, with 15 bases of the junction left unmatched. CDR1 and CDR2 from the germline V gene are LGHNA and YSLEER. This CDR3 has 18 amino acids.

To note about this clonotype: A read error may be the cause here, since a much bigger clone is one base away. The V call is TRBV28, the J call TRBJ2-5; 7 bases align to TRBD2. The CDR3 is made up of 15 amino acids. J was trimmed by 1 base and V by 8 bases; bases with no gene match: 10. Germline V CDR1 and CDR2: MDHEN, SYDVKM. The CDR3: CASVGLPELQETQYF. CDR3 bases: TGTGCCAGCGTGGGACTACCGGAACTCCAAGAGACCCAGTACTTC.

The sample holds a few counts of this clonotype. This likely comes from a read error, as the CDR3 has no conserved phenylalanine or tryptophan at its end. CDR3 sequence: CASSQGRLSGNTIYL. In DNA form, the CDR3 reads TGTGCCAGCAGCCAAGGGCGGCTCTCTGGAAACACCATATATCTT. The rearrangement joins TRBV3-1 to TRBJ1-3; no firm D call. Germline V gene lookup returns CDR1 LGHDT and CDR2 YNNKEL (reference sequence). CDR3 length equals 15 residues. Deletions cut 1 base from V and 0 bases from J, with 7 bases between.

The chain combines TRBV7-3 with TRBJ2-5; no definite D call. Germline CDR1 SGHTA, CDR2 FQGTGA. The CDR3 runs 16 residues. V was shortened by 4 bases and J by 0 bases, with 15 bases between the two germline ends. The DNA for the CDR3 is TGTGCCAGCAGCTCAGGTCCAGCACTCGACCAAGAGACCCAGTACTTC. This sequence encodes CASSSGPALDQETQYF.

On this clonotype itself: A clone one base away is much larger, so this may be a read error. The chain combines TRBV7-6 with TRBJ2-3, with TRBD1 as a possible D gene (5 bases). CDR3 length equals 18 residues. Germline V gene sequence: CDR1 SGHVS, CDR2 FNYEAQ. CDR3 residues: CASSLTGSGRVITVTQYF. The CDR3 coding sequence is TGTGCCAGCAGCTTAACTGGGTCCGGCAGGGTAATCACAGTTACGCAGTATTTT.

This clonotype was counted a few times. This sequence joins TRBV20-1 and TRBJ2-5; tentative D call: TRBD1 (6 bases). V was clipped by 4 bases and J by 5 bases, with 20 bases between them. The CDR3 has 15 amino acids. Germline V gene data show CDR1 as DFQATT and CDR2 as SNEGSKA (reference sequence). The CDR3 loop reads CSATRGIGGWETQYF. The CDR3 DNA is TGCAGTGCTACCCGAGGGATAGGGGGTTGGGAGACCCAGTACTTC.

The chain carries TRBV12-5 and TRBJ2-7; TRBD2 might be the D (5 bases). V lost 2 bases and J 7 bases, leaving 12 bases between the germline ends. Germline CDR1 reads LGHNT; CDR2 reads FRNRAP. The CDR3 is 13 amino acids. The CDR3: CASGLSGVGEQYF. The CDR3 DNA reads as TGTGCTAGTGGTTTGTCCGGGGTGGGGGAGCAGTACTTC.

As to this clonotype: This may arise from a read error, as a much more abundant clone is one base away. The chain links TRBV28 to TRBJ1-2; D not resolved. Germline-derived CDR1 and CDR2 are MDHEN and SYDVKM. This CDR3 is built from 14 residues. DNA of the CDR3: TGTGCCAGCAGTTTGGGCAAATCAAGCTATGGCTACGCCTTC. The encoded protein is CASSLGKSSYGYAF.

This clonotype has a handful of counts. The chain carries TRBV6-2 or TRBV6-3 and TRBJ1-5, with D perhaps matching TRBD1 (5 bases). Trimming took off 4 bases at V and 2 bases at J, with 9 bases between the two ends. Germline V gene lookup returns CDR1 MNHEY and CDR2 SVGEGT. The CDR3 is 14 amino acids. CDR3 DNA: TGTGCCAGCAGTTCAGGGATTGGCAATCAGCCCCAGCATTTT. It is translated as CASSSGIGNQPQHF.

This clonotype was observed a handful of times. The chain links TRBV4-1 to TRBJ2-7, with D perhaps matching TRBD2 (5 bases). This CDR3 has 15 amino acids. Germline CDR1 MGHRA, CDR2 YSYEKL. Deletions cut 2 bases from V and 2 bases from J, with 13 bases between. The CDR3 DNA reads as TGCGCCAGCAGCCAATGGGGTACTAGGACCTACGAGCAGTACTTC. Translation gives CASSQWGTRTYEQYF.

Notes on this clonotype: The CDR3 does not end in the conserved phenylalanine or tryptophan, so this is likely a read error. The CDR3 sequence is CASSSRLAGNTGELFL. CDR3 in DNA: TGTGCCAGCAGTTCCCGACTAGCGGGCAACACCGGGGAGCTGTTTCTT. The rearrangement joins TRBV28 to TRBJ2-2; TRBD2 aligns across 10 bases. The CDR3 sequence is 16 residues long. V lost 4 bases, J lost 2 bases, and 4 bases stayed unmatched. CDR1 is MDHEN, CDR2 SYDVKM, per germline.

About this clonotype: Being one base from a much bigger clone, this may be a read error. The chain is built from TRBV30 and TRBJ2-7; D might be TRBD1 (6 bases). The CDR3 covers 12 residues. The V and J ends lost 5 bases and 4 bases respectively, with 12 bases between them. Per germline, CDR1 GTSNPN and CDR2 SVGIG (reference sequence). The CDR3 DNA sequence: TGTGCCTGGGCGGACAGTGGGTACGAGCAGTACTTC. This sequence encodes CAWADSGYEQYF. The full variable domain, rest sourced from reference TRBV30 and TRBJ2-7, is SQTIHQWPATLVQPVGSPLSLECTVEGTSNPNLYWYRQAAGRGLQLLFYSVGIGQISSEVPQNLSASRPQDRQFILSSKKLLLSDSGFYLCAWADSGYEQYFGPGTRLTVT.

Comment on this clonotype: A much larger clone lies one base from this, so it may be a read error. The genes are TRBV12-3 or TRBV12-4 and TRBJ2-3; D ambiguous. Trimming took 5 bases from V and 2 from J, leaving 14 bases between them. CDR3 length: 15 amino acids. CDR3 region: CASSRGVGSTDTQYF. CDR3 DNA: TGTGCCAGCAGTCGCGGAGTCGGATCCACAGATACGCAGTATTTT.

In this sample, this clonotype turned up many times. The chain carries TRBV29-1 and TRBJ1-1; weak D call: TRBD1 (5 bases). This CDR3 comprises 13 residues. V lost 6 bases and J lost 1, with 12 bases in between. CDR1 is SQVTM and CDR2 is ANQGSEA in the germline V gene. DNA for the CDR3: TGCAGCGTCATGGGGGGGTGGAACACTGAAGCTTTCTTT. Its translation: CSVMGGWNTEAFF. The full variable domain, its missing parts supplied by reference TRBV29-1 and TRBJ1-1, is SAVISQKPSRDICQRGTSLTIQCQVDSQVTMMFWYRQQPGQSLTLIATANQGSEATYESGFVIDKFPISRPNLTFSTLTVSNMSPEDSSIYLCSVMGGWNTEAFFGQGTRLTVV.